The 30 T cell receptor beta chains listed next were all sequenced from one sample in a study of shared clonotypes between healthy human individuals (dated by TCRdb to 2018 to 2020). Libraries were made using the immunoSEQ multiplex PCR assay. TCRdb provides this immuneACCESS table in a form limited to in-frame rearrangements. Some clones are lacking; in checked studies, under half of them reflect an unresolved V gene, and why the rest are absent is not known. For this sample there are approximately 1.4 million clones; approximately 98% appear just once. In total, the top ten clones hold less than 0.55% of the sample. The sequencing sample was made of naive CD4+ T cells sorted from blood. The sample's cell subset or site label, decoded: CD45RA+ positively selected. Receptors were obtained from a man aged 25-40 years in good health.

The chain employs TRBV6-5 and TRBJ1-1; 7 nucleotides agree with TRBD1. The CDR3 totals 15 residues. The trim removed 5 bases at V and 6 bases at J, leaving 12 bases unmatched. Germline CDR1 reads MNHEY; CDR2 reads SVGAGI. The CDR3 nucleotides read TGTGCCAGCAGTCGCCCGGACAGGTTGGTTGCTGAAGCTTTCTTT. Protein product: CASSRPDRLVAEAFF.

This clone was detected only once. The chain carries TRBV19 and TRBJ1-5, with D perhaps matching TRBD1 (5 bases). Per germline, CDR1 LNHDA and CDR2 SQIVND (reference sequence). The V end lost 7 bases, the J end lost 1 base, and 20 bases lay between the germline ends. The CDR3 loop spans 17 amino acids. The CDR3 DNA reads TGTGCCAGTACCACCATGGGGAGGGGATGGAGCAATCAGCCCCAGCATTTT. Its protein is CASTTMGRGWSNQPQHF.

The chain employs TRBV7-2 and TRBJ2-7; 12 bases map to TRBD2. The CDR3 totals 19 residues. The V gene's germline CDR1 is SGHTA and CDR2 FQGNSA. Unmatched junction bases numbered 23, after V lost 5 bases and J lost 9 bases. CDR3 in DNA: TGTGCCAGCAGCCCAAGGGGGGAGCTCGGACTAGCGGGAACCCCAGGGCAGTACTTC. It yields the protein CASSPRGELGLAGTPGQYF.

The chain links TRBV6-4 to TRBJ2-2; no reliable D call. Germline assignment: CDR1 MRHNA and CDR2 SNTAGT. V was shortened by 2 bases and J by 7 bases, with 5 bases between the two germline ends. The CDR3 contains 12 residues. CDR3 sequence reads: CASSDALGELFF. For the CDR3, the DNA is TGTGCCAGCAGTGACGCCCTCGGGGAGCTGTTTTTT.

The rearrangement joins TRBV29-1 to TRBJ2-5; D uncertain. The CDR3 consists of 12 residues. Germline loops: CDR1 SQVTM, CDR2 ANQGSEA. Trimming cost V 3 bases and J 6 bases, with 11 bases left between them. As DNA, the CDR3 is TGCAGCGTTGACTTAGTAAGGAAGACCCAGTACTTC. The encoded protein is CSVDLVRKTQYF. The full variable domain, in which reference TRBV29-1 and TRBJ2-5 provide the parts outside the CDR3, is SAVISQKPSRDICQRGTSLTIQCQVDSQVTMMFWYRQQPGQSLTLIATANQGSEATYESGFVIDKFPISRPNLTFSTLTVSNMSPEDSSIYLCSVDLVRKTQYFGPGTRLLVL.

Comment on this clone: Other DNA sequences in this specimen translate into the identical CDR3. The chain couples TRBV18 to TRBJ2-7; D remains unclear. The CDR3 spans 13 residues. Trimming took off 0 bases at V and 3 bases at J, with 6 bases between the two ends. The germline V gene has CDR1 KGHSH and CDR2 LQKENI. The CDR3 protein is CASSPPSGYEQYF. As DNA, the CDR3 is TGTGCCAGCTCACCACCGTCGGGCTACGAGCAGTACTTC.

The chain's CDR3 is CASSEDRSGANVLTF. The CDR3, as DNA: TGTGCCAGTAGTGAGGACAGGTCTGGGGCCAACGTCCTGACTTTC. The rearrangement links TRBV19 to TRBJ2-6; 7 nucleotides align to TRBD1. Per the germline V gene, CDR1 is LNHDA and CDR2 is SQIVND (reference sequence). The CDR3 is made up of 15 amino acids. The trim removed 5 bases at V and 1 base at J, leaving 2 bases unmatched.

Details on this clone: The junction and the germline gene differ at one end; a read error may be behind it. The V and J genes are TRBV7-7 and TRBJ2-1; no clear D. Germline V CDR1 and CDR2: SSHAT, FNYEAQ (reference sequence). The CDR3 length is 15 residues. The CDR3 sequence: CASSSGPVGSDEQFF. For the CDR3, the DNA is TGTGCTAGCAGCTCCGGCCCAGTTGGGTCCGATGAGCAGTTCTTC.

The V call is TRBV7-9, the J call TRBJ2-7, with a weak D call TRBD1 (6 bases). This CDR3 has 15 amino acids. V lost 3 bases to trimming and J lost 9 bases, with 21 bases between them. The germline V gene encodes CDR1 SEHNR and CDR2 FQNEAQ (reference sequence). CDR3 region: CASSFTTGTHGVQYF. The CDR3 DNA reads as TGTGCCAGCAGCTTCACGACAGGAACCCATGGGGTGCAGTACTTC.

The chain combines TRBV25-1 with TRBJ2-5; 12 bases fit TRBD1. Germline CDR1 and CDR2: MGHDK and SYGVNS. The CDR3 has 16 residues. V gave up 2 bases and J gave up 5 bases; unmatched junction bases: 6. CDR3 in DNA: TGTGCCAGCAGTGAACTGGGACAGGGGGCGGCGGAGACCCAGTACTTC. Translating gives CASSELGQGAAETQYF.

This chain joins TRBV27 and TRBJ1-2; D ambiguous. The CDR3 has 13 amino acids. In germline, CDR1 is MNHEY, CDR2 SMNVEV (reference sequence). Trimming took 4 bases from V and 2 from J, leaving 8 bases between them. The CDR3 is CASSSGPNYGYTF. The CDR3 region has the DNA TGTGCCAGCAGTTCCGGACCGAACTATGGCTACACCTTC.

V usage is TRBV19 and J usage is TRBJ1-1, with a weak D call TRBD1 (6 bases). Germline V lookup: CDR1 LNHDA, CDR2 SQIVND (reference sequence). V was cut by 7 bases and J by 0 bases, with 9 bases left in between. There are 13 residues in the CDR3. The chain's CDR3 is CASKGGMNTEAFF. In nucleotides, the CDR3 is TGTGCCAGTAAAGGGGGGATGAACACTGAAGCTTTCTTT.

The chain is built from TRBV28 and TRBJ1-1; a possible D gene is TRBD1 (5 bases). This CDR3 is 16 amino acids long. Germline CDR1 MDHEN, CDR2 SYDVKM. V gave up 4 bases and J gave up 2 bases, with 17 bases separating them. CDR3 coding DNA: TGTGCCAGCAGTTCCAAAATCGGGGCGGCCAACACTGAAGCTTTCTTT. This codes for CASSSKIGAANTEAFF.

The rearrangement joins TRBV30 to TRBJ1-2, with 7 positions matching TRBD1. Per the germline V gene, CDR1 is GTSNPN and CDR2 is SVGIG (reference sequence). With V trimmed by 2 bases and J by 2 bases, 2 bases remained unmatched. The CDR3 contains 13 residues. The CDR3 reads CAWSRTGNYGYTF. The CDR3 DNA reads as TGTGCCTGGAGTAGGACAGGAAACTATGGCTACACCTTC.

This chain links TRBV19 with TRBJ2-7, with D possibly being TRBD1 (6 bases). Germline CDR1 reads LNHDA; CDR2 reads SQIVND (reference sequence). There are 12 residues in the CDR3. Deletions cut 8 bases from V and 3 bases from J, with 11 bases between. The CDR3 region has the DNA TGTGCCAGTGCGGACAGTTACTACGAGCAGTACTTC. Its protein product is CASADSYYEQYF.

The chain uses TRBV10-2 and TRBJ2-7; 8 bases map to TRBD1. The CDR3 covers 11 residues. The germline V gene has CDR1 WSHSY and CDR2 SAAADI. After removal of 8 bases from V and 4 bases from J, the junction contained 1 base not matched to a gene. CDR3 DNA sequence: TGCGCCAGCCGGGACAGGTACGAGCAGTACTTC. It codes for CASRDRYEQYF.

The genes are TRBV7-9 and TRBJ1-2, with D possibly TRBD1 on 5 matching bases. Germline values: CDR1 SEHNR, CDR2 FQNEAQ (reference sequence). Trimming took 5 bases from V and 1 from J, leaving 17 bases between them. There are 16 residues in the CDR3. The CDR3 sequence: CASSPSVGHNNYGYTF. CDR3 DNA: TGTGCCAGCAGCCCGTCGGTAGGACATAATAACTATGGCTACACCTTC.

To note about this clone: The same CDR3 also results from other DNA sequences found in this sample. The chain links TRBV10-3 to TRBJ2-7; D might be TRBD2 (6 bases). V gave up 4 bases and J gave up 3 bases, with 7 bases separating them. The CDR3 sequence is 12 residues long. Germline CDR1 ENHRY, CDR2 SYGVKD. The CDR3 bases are TGTGCCATCAGTGCCGGGAGCTACGAGCAGTACTTC. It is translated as CAISAGSYEQYF.

DNA for the CDR3: TGCGCCAGCAAATCCGGAGGGGGTTGGAACACCATATATTTT. Protein sequence: CASKSGGGWNTIYF. The chain recombines TRBV5-1 with TRBJ1-3, with D possibly being TRBD1 (6 bases). Deletions cut 6 bases from V and 7 bases from J, with 17 bases between. Germline V gene data show CDR1 as SGHRS and CDR2 as YFSETQ. This CDR3 contains 14 residues.

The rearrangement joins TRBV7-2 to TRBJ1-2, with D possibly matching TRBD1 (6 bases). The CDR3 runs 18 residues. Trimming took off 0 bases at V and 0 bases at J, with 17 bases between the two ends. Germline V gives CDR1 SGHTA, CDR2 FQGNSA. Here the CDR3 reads CASSLALPRQASNYGYTF. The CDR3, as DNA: TGTGCCAGCAGCTTAGCGCTCCCTAGACAGGCCTCTAACTATGGCTACACCTTC.

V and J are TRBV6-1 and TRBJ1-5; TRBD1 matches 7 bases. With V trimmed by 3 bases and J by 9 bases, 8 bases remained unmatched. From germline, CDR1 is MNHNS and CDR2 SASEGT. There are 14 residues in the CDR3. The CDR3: CASSDDRVLPPQHF. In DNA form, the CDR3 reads TGTGCCAGCAGTGACGACAGGGTGTTGCCGCCCCAGCATTTT.

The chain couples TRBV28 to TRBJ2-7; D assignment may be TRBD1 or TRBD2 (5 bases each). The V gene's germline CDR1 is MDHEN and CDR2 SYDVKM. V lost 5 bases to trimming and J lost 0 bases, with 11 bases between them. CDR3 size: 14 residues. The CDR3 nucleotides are TGTGCCAGCAGTCCCGGGACGTACTCCTACGAGCAGTACTTC. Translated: CASSPGTYSYEQYF.

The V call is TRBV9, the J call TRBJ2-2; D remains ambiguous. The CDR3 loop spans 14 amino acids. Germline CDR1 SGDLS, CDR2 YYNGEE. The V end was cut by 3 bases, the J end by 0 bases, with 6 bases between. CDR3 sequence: CASSETTNTGELFF. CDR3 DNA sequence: TGTGCCAGCAGCGAGACAACGAACACCGGGGAGCTGTTTTTT.

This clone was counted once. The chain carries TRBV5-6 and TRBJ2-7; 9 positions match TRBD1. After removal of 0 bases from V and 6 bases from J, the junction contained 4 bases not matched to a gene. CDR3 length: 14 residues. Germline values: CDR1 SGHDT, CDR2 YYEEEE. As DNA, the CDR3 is TGTGCCAGCAGCTTGGACAGGGGGCGTTCCGAGCAGTACTTC. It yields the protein CASSLDRGRSEQYF.

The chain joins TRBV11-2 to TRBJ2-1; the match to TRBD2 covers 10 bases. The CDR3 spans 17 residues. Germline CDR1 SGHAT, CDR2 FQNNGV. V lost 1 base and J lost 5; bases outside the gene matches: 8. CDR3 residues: CASSLAPSGSKNNEQFF. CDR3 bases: TGTGCCAGCAGCTTAGCCCCTAGCGGGAGTAAGAACAATGAGCAGTTCTTC.

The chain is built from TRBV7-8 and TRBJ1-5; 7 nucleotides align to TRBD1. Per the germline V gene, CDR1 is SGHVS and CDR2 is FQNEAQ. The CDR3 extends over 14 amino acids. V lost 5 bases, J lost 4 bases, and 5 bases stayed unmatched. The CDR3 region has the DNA TGTGCCAGCAGCCTCGGGACAGCAAATCAGCCCCAGCATTTT. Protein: CASSLGTANQPQHF. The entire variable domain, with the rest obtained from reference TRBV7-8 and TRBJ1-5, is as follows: GAGVSQSPRYKVAKRGQDVALRCDPISGHVSLFWYQQALGQGPEFLTYFQNEAQLDKSGLPSDRFFAERPEGSVSTLKIQRTQQEDSAVYLCASSLGTANQPQHFGDGTRLSIL.

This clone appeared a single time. The CDR3 coding sequence is TGCGCCAGCAGCTTGGGACTAGCGGGAGAACCCGTAAACTACGAGCAGTACTTC. Its translation is CASSLGLAGEPVNYEQYF. This chain uses TRBV5-1 with TRBJ2-7; 12 bases fit TRBD2. The V segment lost 0 bases and the J segment 3 bases; nucleotides outside the gene matches: 10. Germline V gene data show CDR1 as SGHRS and CDR2 as YFSETQ. The CDR3 consists of 18 residues. Full variable domain (outside the CDR3, taken from reference TRBV5-1 and TRBJ2-7): KAGVTQTPRYLIKTRGQQVTLSCSPISGHRSVSWYQQTPGQGLQFLFEYFSETQRNKGNFPGRFSGRQFSNSRSEMNVSTLELGDSALYLCASSLGLAGEPVNYEQYFGPGTRLTVT.

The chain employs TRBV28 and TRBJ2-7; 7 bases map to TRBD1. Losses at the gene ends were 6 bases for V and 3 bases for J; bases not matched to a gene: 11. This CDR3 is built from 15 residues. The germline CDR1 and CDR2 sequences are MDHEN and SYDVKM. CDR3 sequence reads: CASRAPGQPRYEQYF. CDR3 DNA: TGTGCCAGCAGAGCCCCGGGACAGCCGCGCTACGAGCAGTACTTC. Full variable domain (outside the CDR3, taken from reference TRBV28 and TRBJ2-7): DVKVTQSSRYLVKRTGEKVFLECVQDMDHENMFWYRQDPGLGLRLIYFSYDVKMKEKGDIPEGYSVSREKKERFSLILESASTNQTSMYLCASRAPGQPRYEQYFGPGTRLTVT.

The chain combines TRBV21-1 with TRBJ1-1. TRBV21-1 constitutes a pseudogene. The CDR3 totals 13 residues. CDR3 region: CASSIPGNTEAFF. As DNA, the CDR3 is TGTGCCAGCAGCATTCCGGGAAACACTGAAGCTTTCTTT.

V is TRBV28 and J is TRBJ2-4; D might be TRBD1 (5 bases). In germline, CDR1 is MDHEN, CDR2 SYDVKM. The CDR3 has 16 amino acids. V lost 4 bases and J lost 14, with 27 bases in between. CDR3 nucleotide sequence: TGTGCCAGCAGTTCCCCTGTAGCCTCCCAGACAGACACAAAGTACTTC. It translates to CASSSPVASQTDTKYF.